Shown below are 24 T cell receptor beta chains from a single sample sequenced in a study of cytomegalovirus exposure and HLA in healthy donors (dated by TCRdb to about 2017). Library method: the immunoSEQ multiplex PCR assay. For the multiplex PCR, a mixture combining 60 forward primers for TCR Vbeta segments and 13 reverse primers for TCR Jbeta segments was used. TCRdb took over this immuneACCESS table, retaining in-frame rearrangements with V and J assigned. Such tables are incomplete; in checked studies, under half of the missing clones stem from an unresolved V gene, and the remainder is unexplained. The sample's records list under 150,000 clones. The ten largest make up roughly 3% of the sample. Sequenced sample: PBMCs. The receptors were gathered from a man aged 35 to 55 in good health and CMV-seronegative.

The chain couples TRBV9 to TRBJ2-3, with D perhaps matching TRBD2 (6 bases). This CDR3 is 14 amino acids long. Trimming stripped 0 bases from V and 2 bases from J, with 7 bases between. Germline V CDR1 and CDR2: SGDLS, YYNGEE. The CDR3 coding sequence is TGTGCCAGCAGCGTAGTAGCGGCCACAGATACGCAGTATTTT. This sequence encodes CASSVVAATDTQYF.

Concerning this clone: The same CDR3 arises from other DNA sequences in this sample as well. The chain joins TRBV7-3 to TRBJ2-1; the match to TRBD2 covers 8 bases. Per germline, CDR1 SGHTA and CDR2 FQGTGA. J was trimmed by 4 bases and V by 5 bases; bases with no gene match: 4. This CDR3 spans 14 amino acids. CDR3 sequence reads: CASSLSGVYNEQFF. The CDR3 nucleotides read TGTGCCAGCAGCCTTAGCGGGGTATACAATGAGCAGTTCTTC.

The chain recombines TRBV7-9 with TRBJ2-7; a weak D match, TRBD2 (6 bases). V was pared by 5 bases and J by 2 bases, with 13 bases between. This CDR3 is built from 14 residues. Germline V CDR1 and CDR2: SEHNR, FQNEAQ (reference sequence). CDR3 coding DNA: TGTGCCAGCAGCGTCGAAGGGAGGACCTACGAGCAGTACTTC. It translates to CASSVEGRTYEQYF. Based on the CDR3 plus reference TRBV7-9 and TRBJ2-7, the full variable domain is DTGVSQNPRHKITKRGQNVTFRCDPISEHNRLYWYRQTLGQGPEFLTYFQNEAQLEKSRLLSDRFSAERPKGSFSTLEIQRTEQGDSAMYLCASSVEGRTYEQYFGPGTRLTVT.

The rearrangement links TRBV10-3 to TRBJ2-7; TRBD2 is a possible D gene (5 bases). This CDR3 has 13 amino acids. Germline V gene sequence: CDR1 ENHRY, CDR2 SYGVKD. V was shortened by 0 bases and J by 10 bases, with 13 bases between the two germline ends. The CDR3 DNA follows: TGTGCCATCAGTGAGTCCCTACTAGAGAATCAGTACTTC. Translated: CAISESLLENQYF.

The chain employs TRBV19 and TRBJ1-4, with D maybe TRBD1 (6 bases). V lost 5 bases to trimming and J lost 0 bases, with 16 bases between them. The CDR3 length is 17 residues. Germline CDR1 is LNHDA and CDR2 is SQIVND (reference sequence). The CDR3 region is CASSEPLRGSTNEKLFF. For the CDR3, the DNA is TGTGCCAGTAGTGAACCCCTCAGGGGTTCAACTAATGAAAAACTGTTTTTT.

The chain uses TRBV18 and TRBJ2-7; D possibly corresponds to TRBD1 (5 bases). The length of the CDR3 is 13 residues. Trimming pared 0 bases from V and 6 bases from J, leaving 9 bases between. In germline, CDR1 is KGHSH, CDR2 LQKENI. The CDR3 sequence: CASSPPGQFEQYF. The CDR3 nucleotides are TGTGCCAGCTCACCACCGGGGCAGTTCGAGCAGTACTTC.

J is TRBJ1-2 and V is TRBV7-9; D remains ambiguous. This CDR3 is 10 amino acids long. CDR1 and CDR2 (germline): SEHNR, FQNEAQ (reference sequence). V lost 4 bases and J 6 bases, leaving 3 bases between the germline ends. This chain's CDR3 is CASSSDGYTF. The CDR3 nucleotides read TGTGCCAGCAGCTCCGATGGCTACACCTTC.

The chain recombines TRBV7-3 with TRBJ1-2, with TRBD1 matching over 8 bases. The V gene's germline CDR1 is SGHTA and CDR2 FQGTGA. V was clipped by 5 bases and J by 1 base; unmatched bases: 3. The CDR3 covers 14 residues. The CDR3 coding sequence is TGTGCCAGCAGCCCGGACAGGGATAACTATGGCTACACCTTC. It yields the protein CASSPDRDNYGYTF. Variable domain in full (rest from reference TRBV7-3 and TRBJ1-2): GAGVSQTPSNKVTEKGKYVELRCDPISGHTALYWYRQSLGQGPEFLIYFQGTGAADDSGLPNDRFFAVRPEGSVSTLKIQRTERGDSAVYLCASSPDRDNYGYTFGSGTRLTVV.

J is TRBJ1-4 and V is TRBV4-3, with TRBD1 as a possible D gene (6 bases). Trimming took 4 bases from V and 0 from J, leaving 12 bases between them. CDR1 and CDR2 (germline): LGHNA, YSLEER. CDR3 length: 16 residues. The CDR3 here is CASSPGQSATNEKLFF. CDR3 nucleotides: TGCGCCAGCAGCCCCGGACAGTCTGCAACTAATGAAAAACTGTTTTTT.

The chain carries TRBV19 and TRBJ1-4; D uncertain. Trimming took 4 bases from V and 3 from J, leaving 12 bases between them. The length of the CDR3 is 15 residues. Germline CDR1 reads LNHDA; CDR2 reads SQIVND (reference sequence). The CDR3 DNA reads as TGTGCCAGTAGTACCCGGGAGCAAGCTAATGAAAAACTGTTTTTT. Encoded protein: CASSTREQANEKLFF. The whole variable domain, remainder taken from reference TRBV19 and TRBJ1-4, is DGGITQSPKYLFRKEGQNVTLSCEQNLNHDAMYWYRQDPGQGLRLIYYSQIVNDFQKGDIAEGYSVSREKKESFPLTVTSAQKNPTAFYLCASSTREQANEKLFFGSGTQLSVL.

The chain combines TRBV4-2 with TRBJ2-7; 9 nucleotides agree with TRBD1. V was pared by 1 base and J by 2 bases, with 6 bases of the junction left unmatched. Per germline, CDR1 LGHNA and CDR2 YNFKEQ. The CDR3 loop spans 16 amino acids. Here the CDR3 reads CASSQGGGTGTYEQYF. CDR3 coding DNA: TGTGCCAGCAGCCAAGGGGGAGGGACAGGGACCTACGAGCAGTACTTC.

The J gene is TRBJ1-4, the V gene TRBV6-1; 7 nucleotides align to TRBD1. Germline loops: CDR1 MNHNS, CDR2 SASEGT. Unmatched junction bases numbered 9, after V lost 8 bases and J lost 3 bases. The CDR3 has 15 amino acids. CDR3 nucleotide sequence: TGTGCCAGCTCTCCCGACAGGGCTGCTAATGAAAAACTGTTTTTT. Translation: CASSPDRAANEKLFF.

The chain carries TRBV5-1 and TRBJ1-1; 7 nucleotides match TRBD1. The germline gives CDR1 SGHRS, CDR2 YFSETQ. Losses at the gene ends were 2 bases for V and 5 bases for J; bases not matched to a gene: 6. The CDR3 length is 14 residues. CDR3 nucleotide sequence: TGCGCCAGCAGCTTTGAGGGGGCAGGTACTGAAGCTTTCTTT. As protein: CASSFEGAGTEAFF.

The V call is TRBV23-1, the J call TRBJ1-2, with TRBD1 as a possible D gene (6 bases). Being an ORF, TRBV23-1 has a function that is uncertain. The CDR3 consists of 15 residues. V lost 2 bases and J lost 3, with 13 bases in between. CDR3: CASSQPTGPDYGYTF. The DNA for the CDR3 is TGCGCCAGCAGTCAACCGACAGGACCCGACTATGGCTACACCTTC.

This chain uses TRBV28 with TRBJ2-4; 9 bases agree with TRBD2. This CDR3 spans 14 amino acids. Germline V gene sequence: CDR1 MDHEN, CDR2 SYDVKM. The V segment lost 5 bases and the J segment 15 bases; nucleotides outside the gene matches: 14. This chain's CDR3 is CASSLAGLADRLYF. CDR3 nucleotide sequence: TGTGCCAGCAGTCTAGCGGGGCTAGCCGATCGTCTGTACTTC. Based on the CDR3 plus reference TRBV28 and TRBJ2-4, the full variable domain is DVKVTQSSRYLVKRTGEKVFLECVQDMDHENMFWYRQDPGLGLRLIYFSYDVKMKEKGDIPEGYSVSREKKERFSLILESASTNQTSMYLCASSLAGLADRLYFGAGTRLSVL.

This sequence joins TRBV10-3 and TRBJ2-7; no firm D call. The germline V and J ends were trimmed by 2 bases and 7 bases, with 21 bases remaining between them. This CDR3 is built from 16 residues. Germline V gene lookup returns CDR1 ENHRY and CDR2 SYGVKD. The CDR3 region has the DNA TGTGCCATCAGTGAGGCACCCTATGAGGTACGTGGGGAGCAGTACTTC. It specifies CAISEAPYEVRGEQYF.

CDR3 sequence reads: CASSLGGAYNEQFF. DNA of the CDR3: TGCGCCAGCAGCTTGGGGGGAGCCTACAATGAGCAGTTCTTC. V gene TRBV5-1 combines with J gene TRBJ2-1; possible D gene TRBD2, 5 bases. Trimming left V 0 bases short and J 2 bases short, with 6 bases between. The length of the CDR3 is 14 residues. Germline V gives CDR1 SGHRS, CDR2 YFSETQ.

The chain is built from TRBV9 and TRBJ2-7; 9 positions match TRBD1. Germline V gene sequence: CDR1 SGDLS, CDR2 YYNGEE. The CDR3 is 13 residues long. With 3 bases clipped from V and 5 bases from J, the junction kept 3 bases outside the gene matches. The CDR3 sequence: CASSARTGDEQYF. The CDR3, as DNA: TGTGCCAGCAGCGCACGGACAGGGGACGAGCAGTACTTC.

The chain carries TRBV20-1 and TRBJ2-3, with D uncertain. The CDR3 consists of 10 residues. Trimming stripped 7 bases from V and 6 bases from J, with 8 bases between. Germline values: CDR1 DFQATT, CDR2 SNEGSKA (reference sequence). CDR3 residues: CSGAADTQYF. CDR3 in DNA: TGCAGTGGCGCAGCGGATACGCAGTATTTT.

The V gene is TRBV5-1, the J gene TRBJ2-6; TRBD1 matches 12 bases. The length of the CDR3 is 18 residues. J gave up 0 bases and V 3 bases, and 4 bases lay outside the gene matches. Germline CDR1 and CDR2: SGHRS and YFSETQ. CDR3 amino acids: CASSSGTGGGSGANVLTF. The DNA for the CDR3 is TGCGCCAGCAGCTCCGGGACAGGGGGCGGCTCTGGGGCCAACGTCCTGACTTTC. The full variable domain, its missing parts supplied by reference TRBV5-1 and TRBJ2-6, is KAGVTQTPRYLIKTRGQQVTLSCSPISGHRSVSWYQQTPGQGLQFLFEYFSETQRNKGNFPGRFSGRQFSNSRSEMNVSTLELGDSALYLCASSSGTGGGSGANVLTFGAGSRLTVL.

This sequence joins TRBV27 and TRBJ2-3, with TRBD1 matching 9 bases. J was trimmed by 5 bases and V by 4 bases; bases with no gene match: 4. The CDR3 is 14 amino acids. Germline CDR1 is MNHEY and CDR2 is SMNVEV (reference sequence). The CDR3 region is CASSSGTGLDTQYF. CDR3 coding DNA: TGTGCCAGCAGTTCCGGGACAGGGCTAGATACGCAGTATTTT.

The chain couples TRBV28 to TRBJ1-4, with D hard to call. Trimming removed 0 bases from V and 2 bases from J, with 10 bases in between. This CDR3 is built from 16 residues. Germline lookup yields CDR1 MDHEN and CDR2 SYDVKM. The CDR3 spells CASSLWSYSTNEKLFF. In nucleotides, the CDR3 is TGTGCCAGCAGTTTATGGTCCTACTCTACTAATGAAAAACTGTTTTTT. Variable domain in full (rest from reference TRBV28 and TRBJ1-4): DVKVTQSSRYLVKRTGEKVFLECVQDMDHENMFWYRQDPGLGLRLIYFSYDVKMKEKGDIPEGYSVSREKKERFSLILESASTNQTSMYLCASSLWSYSTNEKLFFGSGTQLSVL.

This chain's CDR3 is CASSPRASGGSETQYF. CDR3 bases: TGTGCCAGCAGCCCGAGGGCGAGCGGGGGGTCCGAGACCCAGTACTTC. The V gene is TRBV7-2, the J gene TRBJ2-5; 9 nucleotides align to TRBD2. The V gene's germline CDR1 is SGHTA and CDR2 FQGNSA. This CDR3 is built from 16 residues. The junction had 12 bases not matched to a gene; V was cut back by 5 bases and J by 5 bases.

This rearrangement joins TRBV7-9 to TRBJ2-3, with D possibly TRBD2 on 6 matching bases. Trimming pared 5 bases from V and 2 bases from J, leaving 17 bases between. CDR3 length: 16 amino acids. CDR1 is SEHNR and CDR2 is FQNEAQ in the germline V gene (reference sequence). Here the CDR3 DNA reads TGTGCCAGCAGCCCATCACCGCGGGACCTCACAGATACGCAGTATTTT. This gives the protein CASSPSPRDLTDTQYF. The whole variable domain, remainder taken from reference TRBV7-9 and TRBJ2-3, is DTGVSQNPRHKITKRGQNVTFRCDPISEHNRLYWYRQTLGQGPEFLTYFQNEAQLEKSRLLSDRFSAERPKGSFSTLEIQRTEQGDSAMYLCASSPSPRDLTDTQYFGPGTRLTVL.